The entry below describes one T cell receptor (beta chain). Its target is not known. V lost 0 bases, J lost 1 base, and 2 bases stayed unmatched. The germline V gene has CDR1 MGHRA and CDR2 YSYEKL. CDR3 length: 15 amino acids. The source of the sample is a study of cytomegalovirus exposure and HLA in healthy donors. PCR amplification relied on 60 Vbeta primers (plus 13 Jbeta primers). Method: immunoSEQ multiplex PCR; TCRdb's copy keeps in-frame clones and lacks some. The repertoire holds around 140,000 clones, with 75% to 85% as singletons. The study's findings and limits: Researchers reported from a later analysis that most CMV-associated TCR beta chains appeared HLA-restricted.

Sequencing was carried out using PBMCs. The chain links TRBV4-1 to TRBJ2-5; 7 positions match TRBD2. The sequence derives from a male donor in good health and CMV-seronegative. The CDR3 nucleotides are TGCGCCAGCAGCCAAGACCTAGCGGTCCAAGAGACCCAGTACTTC. Translated, it gives CASSQDLAVQETQYF.